This T cell receptor beta chain was profiled in a study of neurological immune-mediated disorders. Study outcomes and limitations: Expanded clones shared no CDR3 amino acid sequences across subjects, suggesting private repertoires in all groups.

CDR3 length equals 17 residues. The trim removed 5 bases at V and 0 bases at J, leaving 7 bases unmatched. This clonotype was picked up many times. Its antigen remains unknown. cDNA was made by 5'RACE with 10-nucleotide random UMIs. From the 5' RACE reads, TCRdb called clonotypes with MiXCR, one entry per CDR3 protein. The table shows roughly 32,000 distinct CDR3 sequences, with approximately 5% occurring only once. Healthy controls comprised blood bank volunteers in Maryland, USA. For sorted libraries, the input was some 1 million CD4+ or CD8+ T cells. This TCR was recovered from a woman aged 45-65 years in good health. Sequenced sample: CD4+ T cells from blood. This chain uses TRBV12-3 or TRBV12-4 with TRBJ1-5, with TRBD1 matching over 10 bases. CDR3 sequence: CASSPGTGVSSNQPQHF. The CDR3 coding sequence is TGTGCCAGCAGTCCCGGGACAGGGGTTAGTAGCAATCAGCCCCAGCATTTT.